This T cell receptor (beta chain) was recovered during a study of PD-1 blockade in classical Hodgkin lymphoma. This clone came up a few times. The antigen is not known. Study observations and caveats: Healthy donors reportedly exceeded newly diagnosed patients in baseline TCR diversity. Complete responders showed a baseline diversity that resembled the diversity of newly diagnosed patients. Patients were excluded if nivolumab began under 1 year after ASCT (the autologous transplant).

V was pared by 9 bases and J by 1 base, with 9 bases of the junction left unmatched. The germline V gene has CDR1 SGHTA and CDR2 FQGNSA. The CDR3 contains 15 residues. Data came from immunoSEQ multiplex PCR; TCRdb stores just in-frame clones and leaves some out. Here the sample spans tens of thousands of clones, roughly 80% being singletons. With no exception, relapse followed autologous stem cell transplantation in all patients, and brentuximab vedotin exposure varied. This specimen was peripheral blood mononuclear cells (PBMCs), taken before the second cycle of nivolumab. The TCR was taken from a human donor with classical Hodgkin lymphoma. The chain joins TRBV7-2 to TRBJ2-3; TRBD1 agrees at 8 bases. The CDR3 nucleotides read TGTGCCAGTAGACAGGGGAGGTATGGCACAGATACGCAGTATTTT. Translation: CASRQGRYGTDTQYF.